This is a list of T cell receptor beta chains from one sample in a study of blood T cell repertoires in COVID-19. Libraries were prepared by immunoSEQ multiplex PCR; TCRdb keeps only in-frame clonotypes and omits some of them. In the table there are 210,000 or so clones, approximately 90% of which are singletons. Sequenced input: peripheral blood. These receptors originate from a man aged 30 to 39 with COVID-19, enrolled during active disease. CDR3s include the opening cysteine and the closing phenylalanine or tryptophan. The D gene is left open where the match is weak. The listing skips clone size in some rows; elsewhere it reads once, few, many or a size class.

D,J,size,V,DNA,CDR3
TRBD2,TRBJ2-7,NA,TRBV6-2/TRBV6-3,TGTGCCAGCAGTCTCCTTCCAACTAGCGCTTCCTACGAGCAGTACTTC,CASSLLPTSASYEQYF
TRBD2,TRBJ2-7,once,TRBV27,TGTGCCAGCAGTTGGGCGGGGGTCTACGAGCAGTACTTC,CASSWAGVYEQYF
NA,TRBJ1-1,once,TRBV18,TGTGCCAGCTCACCCTCCTCATCGACAAGCGGGACTGAAGCTTTCTTT,CASSPSSSTSGTEAFF
NA,TRBJ1-2,NA,TRBV4-3,TGCGCCAGCAGCCAAGCGAACTATGGCTACACCTTC,CASSQANYGYTF
NA,TRBJ1-2,NA,TRBV28,TGTGCCAGCGGAGGAAGCTATGGCTACACCTTC,CASGGSYGYTF
NA,TRBJ2-1,NA,TRBV11-2,TGTGCCAGCAGCTTAGTAGGGCTAGCGTACAATGAGCAGTTCTTC,CASSLVGLAYNEQFF
NA,TRBJ1-5,NA,TRBV6-1,TGTGCCAGCAGTGAAGATCGAAGACCGGGGTTTAATCAGCCCCAGCATTTT,CASSEDRRPGFNQPQHF
TRBD1,TRBJ1-1,NA,TRBV11-3,TGTGCCAGCAGCTTAGAAGTGGGACAGGGTGAGGACACTGAAGCTTTCTTT,CASSLEVGQGEDTEAFF
NA,TRBJ1-6,NA,TRBV19,TGTGCCAGTAGGGATGGGTGGCAGGGATATTCACCCCTCCACTTT,CASRDGWQGYSPLHF
NA,TRBJ2-3,NA,TRBV5-4,TGTGCCAGCACTCTCGACGCGGGATCGACAAGCACAGATACGCAGTATTTT,CASTLDAGSTSTDTQYF
NA,TRBJ1-5,NA,TRBV30,TGTGCCTGGAACTCCGCGGGGACTCAGCCCCAGCATTTT,CAWNSAGTQPQHF